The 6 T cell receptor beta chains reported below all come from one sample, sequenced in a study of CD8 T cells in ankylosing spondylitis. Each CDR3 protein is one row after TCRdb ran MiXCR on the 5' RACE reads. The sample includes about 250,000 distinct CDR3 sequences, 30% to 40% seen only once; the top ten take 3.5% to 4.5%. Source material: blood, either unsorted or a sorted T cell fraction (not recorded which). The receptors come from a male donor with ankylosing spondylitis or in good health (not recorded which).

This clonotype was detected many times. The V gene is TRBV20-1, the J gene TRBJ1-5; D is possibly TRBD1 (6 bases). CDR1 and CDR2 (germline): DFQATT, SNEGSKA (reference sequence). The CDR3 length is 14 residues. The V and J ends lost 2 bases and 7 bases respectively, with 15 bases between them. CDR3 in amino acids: CSARPMEGDQPQHF. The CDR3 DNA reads TGCAGTGCTAGACCCATGGAGGGGGACCAGCCCCAGCATTTT.

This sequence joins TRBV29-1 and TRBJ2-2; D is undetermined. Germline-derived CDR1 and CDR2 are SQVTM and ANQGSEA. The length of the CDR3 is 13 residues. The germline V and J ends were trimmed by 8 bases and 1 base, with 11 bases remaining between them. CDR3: CSTYTLNTGELFF. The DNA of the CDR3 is TGCAGCACATATACCCTGAACACCGGGGAGCTGTTTTTT.

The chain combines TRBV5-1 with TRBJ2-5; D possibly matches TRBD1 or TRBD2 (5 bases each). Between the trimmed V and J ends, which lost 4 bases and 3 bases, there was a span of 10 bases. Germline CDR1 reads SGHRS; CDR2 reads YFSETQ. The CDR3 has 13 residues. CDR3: CASSGGPKETQYF. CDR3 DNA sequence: TGCGCCAGCAGCGGGGGACCGAAAGAGACCCAGTACTTC. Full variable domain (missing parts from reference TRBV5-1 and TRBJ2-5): KAGVTQTPRYLIKTRGQQVTLSCSPISGHRSVSWYQQTPGQGLQFLFEYFSETQRNKGNFPGRFSGRQFSNSRSEMNVSTLELGDSALYLCASSGGPKETQYFGPGTRLLVL.

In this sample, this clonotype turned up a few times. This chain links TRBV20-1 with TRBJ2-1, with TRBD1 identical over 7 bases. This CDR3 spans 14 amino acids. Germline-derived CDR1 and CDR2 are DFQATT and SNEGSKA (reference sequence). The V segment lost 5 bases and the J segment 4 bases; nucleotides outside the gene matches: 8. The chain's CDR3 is CSAPGTARYNEQFF. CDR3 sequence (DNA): TGCAGTGCTCCCGGGACAGCGAGATACAATGAGCAGTTCTTC.

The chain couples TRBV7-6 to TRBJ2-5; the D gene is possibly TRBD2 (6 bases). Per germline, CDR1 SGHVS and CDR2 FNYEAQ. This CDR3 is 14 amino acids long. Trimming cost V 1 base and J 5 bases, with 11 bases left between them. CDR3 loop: CASSLEGAGETQYF. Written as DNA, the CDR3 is TGTGCCAGCAGCTTAGAGGGTGCGGGGGAGACCCAGTACTTC.

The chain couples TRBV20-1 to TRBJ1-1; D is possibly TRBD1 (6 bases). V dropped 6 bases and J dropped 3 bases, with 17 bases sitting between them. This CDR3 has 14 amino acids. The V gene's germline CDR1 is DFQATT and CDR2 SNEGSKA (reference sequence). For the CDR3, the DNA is TGCAGTGCACTACGGGGGGCTGGGGACACTGAAGCTTTCTTT. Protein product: CSALRGAGDTEAFF.